The clone carrying this T cell receptor beta chain was seen a handful of times. A sample-barcoded 5' primer and a J-beta primer mix were used in a second PCR of about 7 to 12 cycles. TCRdb re-called the 5' RACE reads with MiXCR, one entry per CDR3 protein. The repertoire holds 550,000 to 650,000 distinct CDR3 sequences, with roughly a quarter as singletons. This record comes from a study of blood T cells in healthy people across ages. V lost 2 bases to trimming and J lost 5 bases; unmatched junction nucleotides: 6. There are 15 residues in the CDR3. The V gene's germline CDR1 is MNHNY and CDR2 SVGAGI (reference sequence). The data also belong to a second study, concerning T cells of mothers and their children.

Sequences were obtained from blood. This receptor was taken from a boy under 10 years old in good health. The chain has TRBV6-6 and TRBJ2-5, with 9 positions matching TRBD1. The CDR3 DNA reads TGTGCCAGCAGTTACGGGACAGGGAGACAGGAGACCCAGTACTTC. It yields the protein CASSYGTGRQETQYF.